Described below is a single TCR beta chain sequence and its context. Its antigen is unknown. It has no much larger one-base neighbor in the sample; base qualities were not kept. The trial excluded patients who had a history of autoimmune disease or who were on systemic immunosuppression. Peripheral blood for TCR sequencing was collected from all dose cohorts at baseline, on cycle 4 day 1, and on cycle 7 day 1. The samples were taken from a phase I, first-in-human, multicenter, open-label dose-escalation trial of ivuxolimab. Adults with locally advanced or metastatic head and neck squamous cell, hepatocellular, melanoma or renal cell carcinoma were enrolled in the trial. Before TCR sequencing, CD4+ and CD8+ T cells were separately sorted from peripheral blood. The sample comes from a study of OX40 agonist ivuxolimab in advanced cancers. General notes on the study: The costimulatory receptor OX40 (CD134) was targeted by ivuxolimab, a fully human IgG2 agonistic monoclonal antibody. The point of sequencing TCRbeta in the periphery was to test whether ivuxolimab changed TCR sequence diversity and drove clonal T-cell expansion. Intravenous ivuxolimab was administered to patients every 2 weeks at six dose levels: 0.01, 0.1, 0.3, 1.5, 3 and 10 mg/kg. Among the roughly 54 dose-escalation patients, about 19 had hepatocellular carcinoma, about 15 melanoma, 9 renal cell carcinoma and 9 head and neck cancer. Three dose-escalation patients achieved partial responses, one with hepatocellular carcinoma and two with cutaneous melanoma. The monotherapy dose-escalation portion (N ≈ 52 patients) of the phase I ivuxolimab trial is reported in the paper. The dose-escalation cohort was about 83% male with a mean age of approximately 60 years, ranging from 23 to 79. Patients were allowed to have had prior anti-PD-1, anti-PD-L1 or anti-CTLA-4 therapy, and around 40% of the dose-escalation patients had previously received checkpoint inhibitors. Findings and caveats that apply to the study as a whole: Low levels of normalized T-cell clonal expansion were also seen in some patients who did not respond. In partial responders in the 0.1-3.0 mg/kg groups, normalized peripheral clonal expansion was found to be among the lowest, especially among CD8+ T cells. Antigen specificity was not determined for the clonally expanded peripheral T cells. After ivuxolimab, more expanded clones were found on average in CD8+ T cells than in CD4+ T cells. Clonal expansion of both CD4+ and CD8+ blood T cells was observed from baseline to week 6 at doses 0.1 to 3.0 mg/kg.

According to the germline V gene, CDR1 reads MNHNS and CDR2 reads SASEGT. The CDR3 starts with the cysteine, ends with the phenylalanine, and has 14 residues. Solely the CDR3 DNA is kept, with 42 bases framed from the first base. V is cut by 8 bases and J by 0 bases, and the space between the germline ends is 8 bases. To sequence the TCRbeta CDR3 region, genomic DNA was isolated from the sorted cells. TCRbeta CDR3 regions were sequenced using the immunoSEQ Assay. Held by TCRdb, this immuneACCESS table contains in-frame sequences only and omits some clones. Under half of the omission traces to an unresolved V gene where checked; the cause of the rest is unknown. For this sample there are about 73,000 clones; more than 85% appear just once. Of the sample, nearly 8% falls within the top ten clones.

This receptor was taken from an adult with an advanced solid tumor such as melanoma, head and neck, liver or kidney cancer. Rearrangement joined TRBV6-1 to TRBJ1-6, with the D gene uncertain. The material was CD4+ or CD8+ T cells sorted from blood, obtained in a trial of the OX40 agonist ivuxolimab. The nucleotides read TGTGCCAGCGGAGTCAGCTCCTATAATTCACCCCTCCACTTT. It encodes CASGVSSYNSPLHF.